This T cell receptor (beta chain) is from a study of blood T cells in healthy people across ages (dated by TCRdb to the mid-2010s). Looking at the study overall: In model experiments, template switching captured roughly one uniquely barcoded TCR beta cDNA molecule for every two T cells. The study measured age-related changes in TCR beta repertoire diversity using deep sequencing normalized with unique cDNA molecular identifiers. The donors were divided into four age groups: young (average approximately 15 years), middle-aged (approximately 39), aged (roughly 66) and long-lived (around 87). To avoid experimental bias, donors of different ages were randomly spread across the sequencing lanes. Using the same blood draw, the study looked at two additional independent replicas of 1 million unique cDNA reads for two donors, one aged 18 to 30 and the other aged 80 or older. What the research found in general, with its limitations: As age increased, observed TCR beta diversity per million T cells dropped in a roughly linear way, and a significant reduction was already evident by age about 40. Because the CMV infection status of the donors was unknown, age-related changes in expanded clonotypes may potentially have been confounded. Estimates of total diversity based on one million sequenced T cells were considered lower bounds and underestimates. Compared with the aged group, the long-lived group had more naive CD4+ T cells, fewer expanded clones and increased TCR diversity, a pattern suggesting age selection. There was a strong correlation between observed TCR beta diversity and the percentage of naive T cells measured by flow cytometry. Bulk unsorted PBMC profiling prevented conclusive comparison of naive and antigen-experienced compartments.

Comment on this clonotype: It has no known antigen specificity. No base qualities exist here, and no much larger clone lies one base off it.

Receptor amplification or capture employed 5' RACE. A second PCR of about 7 to 12 cycles was performed with a sample-barcoded 5' primer and a J-beta primer mix. A unique molecular identifier was introduced onto each TCR beta cDNA molecule by a template-switch 5' adaptor carrying 12 random nucleotides. At least 2.5 million CDR3-containing paired-end reads were obtained from each sample. All of the RNA was converted into first-strand cDNA using the Mint cDNA synthesis kit, with a TRBC-specific oligonucleotide serving as the primer. Following uracil-DNA glycosylase treatment, a first 18-cycle PCR with universal primers M1SS and BC2_uni_R was performed on all cDNA. The original pipeline was this. Normalization of each sample was performed by random selection of 1 million high-quality reads, each carrying a distinct molecular identifier. Reads with shared molecular identifiers were discarded instead of being binned into consensus sequences. MiTCR, set to a Q25 quality threshold and the strictest error-elimination algorithm, was used for CDR3 identification, clonotype clustering and error correction. Lower-bound total TCR beta diversity was estimated with a nonparametric unseen species model using Euler transformation. Clones were called with MiXCR by TCRdb after fastp trimmed the public reads at Q25, and only in-frame beta chains were retained. Records with the same CDR3 protein are collapsed into one entry carrying the most frequent genes and DNA. TCRdb, not the authors, supplied the V and J calls. The sample data list approximately 1,700,000 distinct CDR3 sequences, and 35% to 50% of these were observed just once. The ten biggest clones cover around 23% of the sample.

Donors were a few dozen systemically healthy Caucasian individuals from Russia aged about 6 to 100 years. Each donor gave approximately 9.4 milliliters of peripheral blood, drawn into EDTA-treated Vacutainer tubes. Ficoll-Paque density-gradient centrifugation was used to isolate PBMCs, with at least 6.5 million per sample. Trizol reagent was used to extract total RNA from the PBMCs, yielding at least 5 micrograms per sample. For every donor, flow cytometry on a PBMC aliquot measured the percentage of naive CD45RAhigh/CD27high T cells. This clonotype was obtained from a human donor in good health. Source material: blood.

The DNA reads as follows: TGCGCCAGCAGCCACTATAGACAGGGAGGGGAGACCCAGTACTTC. Its protein reads: CASSHYRQGGETQYF. The chain is assembled from TRBV5-1 and TRBJ2-7, with the D gene possibly TRBD1 or TRBD2, each one fitting 7 bases. The DNA end favors TRBJ2-5, so the J call may be wrong. The CDR3 starts with the cysteine, ends with the phenylalanine, and has 15 residues. CDR3 DNA is the only sequence kept; it has 45 bases, read in frame from the first base. As encoded in the germline V gene, CDR1 is SGHRS while CDR2 is YFSETQ.